The 27 T cell receptor beta chains reported below all come from one sample, sequenced in a study of blood T cell repertoires in COVID-19. The assay was immunoSEQ multiplex PCR, and TCRdb's table has in-frame clones only and misses some. The sample shows about 140,000 clones, approximately 88% of them seen only once. The sequencing input was peripheral blood. Source of these receptors: a man in his 60s with active or convalescent COVID-19.

This clone occurred a few times. The V and J genes are TRBV19 and TRBJ1-2; a possible D gene is TRBD1 (5 bases). Germline V gene lookup returns CDR1 LNHDA and CDR2 SQIVND (reference sequence). V was trimmed by 5 bases and J by 0 bases, leaving 19 bases between them. This CDR3 has 17 amino acids. The CDR3 here is CASSVAGRSASNYGYTF. CDR3 coding DNA: TGTGCCAGTAGTGTCGCGGGACGGAGTGCGTCTAACTATGGCTACACCTTC.

The chain uses TRBV21-1 and TRBJ1-1; the table's D call, TRBD1, has no DNA check behind it. TRBV21-1 counts as a pseudogene. The CDR3 extends over 16 amino acids. The CDR3 loop reads CASSNTTGFMNTEAFF. In DNA, the CDR3 is TGTGCCAGCAGCAATACTACAGGGTTCATGAACACTGAAGCTTTCTTT.

The chain is built from TRBV7-9 and TRBJ1-3; D gene uncertain. The CDR3 sequence is 14 residues long. Looked up from germline, CDR1 is SEHNR and CDR2 is FQNEAQ (reference sequence). Trimming shortened V by 6 bases and J by 8 bases, and 17 bases separated the two germline ends. CDR3 protein: CASSTLWAGDTIYF. The CDR3 DNA sequence: TGTGCCAGCAGTACGCTCTGGGCTGGTGACACCATATATTTT.

In this sample, this clone turned up once. The rearrangement links TRBV7-2 to TRBJ2-4; D remains unclear. CDR1 and CDR2 from the germline V gene are SGHTA and FQGNSA. CDR3 size: 15 residues. The ends were cut back, 0 bases at V and 4 bases at J, with 10 bases in the middle. CDR3 in amino acids: CASSLAFTGKNIQYF. The CDR3 bases are TGTGCCAGCAGCTTAGCGTTTACGGGTAAAAACATTCAGTACTTC.

This chain connects TRBV5-4 to TRBJ1-2; D is unclear. Germline V gives CDR1 SGHNT, CDR2 YYREEE (reference sequence). V lost 0 bases and J 4 bases, leaving 13 bases between the germline ends. This CDR3 region has 15 residues. CDR3 sequence reads: CASSLGQTKVYGYTF. The CDR3 nucleotides are TGTGCCAGCAGCTTGGGGCAGACAAAAGTCTATGGCTACACCTTC.

This clone showed up just once. The chain recombines TRBV5-1 with TRBJ1-1; 7 bases match TRBD1. The germline gives CDR1 SGHRS, CDR2 YFSETQ. The CDR3 loop spans 15 amino acids. V dropped 4 bases and J dropped 1; count of bases not matched to a gene: 7. For the CDR3, the DNA is TGCGCCAGCAGCCCGCCGGACAGGACGAACACTGAAGCTTTCTTT. This gives the protein CASSPPDRTNTEAFF.

V is TRBV6-5 and J is TRBJ2-7; 7 positions match TRBD1. J gave up 4 bases and V 7 bases, and 7 bases lay outside the gene matches. CDR1 and CDR2 (germline): MNHEY, SVGAGI. The CDR3 runs 13 residues. CDR3 sequence: CASNHGQEYEQYF. In DNA form, the CDR3 reads TGTGCCAGCAACCACGGACAGGAGTACGAGCAGTACTTC.

The CDR3 DNA follows: TGTGCCAGTAGTATAGTACTAGCGGGACCCTACGAGCAGTACTTC. Residues: CASSIVLAGPYEQYF. V gene TRBV19 combines with J gene TRBJ2-7, with 10 bases aligning to TRBD2. Germline V gene lookup returns CDR1 LNHDA and CDR2 SQIVND (reference sequence). The CDR3 is 15 amino acids. The V segment lost 1 base and the J segment 2 bases; nucleotides outside the gene matches: 2.

The chain joins TRBV11-2 to TRBJ1-4, with D possibly being TRBD1 (5 bases). Germline V gives CDR1 SGHAT, CDR2 FQNNGV. The length of the CDR3 is 15 residues. V shed 5 bases and J shed 7 bases, with 17 bases lying between them. CDR3 sequence reads: CASSPRSGSREKLFF. The CDR3 coding sequence is TGTGCCAGCAGCCCCCGCTCAGGGTCCCGTGAAAAACTGTTTTTT.

The rearrangement joins TRBV5-1 to TRBJ1-2; D is ambiguous. The CDR3 consists of 14 residues. Germline V gene data show CDR1 as SGHRS and CDR2 as YFSETQ. Trimming stripped 0 bases from V and 8 bases from J, with 14 bases between. CDR3 nucleotides: TGCGCCAGCAGCTTGGACCCAGGCTCTTGGGGCTACACCTTC. Translated: CASSLDPGSWGYTF.

This chain uses TRBV5-1 with TRBJ2-1, with 8 bases fitting TRBD2. The CDR3 totals 16 residues. CDR1 and CDR2 from the germline V gene are SGHRS and YFSETQ. V shed 0 bases and J 2 bases; nucleotides not matched to a gene: 4. The CDR3 loop is CASSLEGLAAYNEQFF. As DNA, the CDR3 is TGCGCCAGCAGCTTGGAAGGACTAGCCGCCTACAATGAGCAGTTCTTC. Based on the CDR3 plus reference TRBV5-1 and TRBJ2-1, the full variable domain is KAGVTQTPRYLIKTRGQQVTLSCSPISGHRSVSWYQQTPGQGLQFLFEYFSETQRNKGNFPGRFSGRQFSNSRSEMNVSTLELGDSALYLCASSLEGLAAYNEQFFGPGTRLTVL.

This chain joins TRBV6-6 and TRBJ2-7; a possible D gene is TRBD1 (7 bases). Germline-derived CDR1 and CDR2 are MNHNY and SVGAGI (reference sequence). The ends were cut back, 7 bases at V and 4 bases at J, with 14 bases in the middle. The CDR3 consists of 13 residues. CDR3 sequence reads: CASISSGGYEQYF. For the CDR3, the DNA is TGTGCCAGCATCTCCTCAGGGGGGTACGAGCAGTACTTC.

This sequence joins TRBV19 and TRBJ1-4; possible D gene TRBD1, 5 bases. Trimming pared 4 bases from V and 6 bases from J, leaving 12 bases between. This CDR3 spans 14 amino acids. Looked up from germline, CDR1 is LNHDA and CDR2 is SQIVND (reference sequence). The DNA for the CDR3 is TGTGCCAGTAGTACCCCCGCAGGGTATGAAAAACTGTTTTTT. Protein sequence: CASSTPAGYEKLFF. Filled out from reference TRBV19 and TRBJ1-4, the complete variable domain reads DGGITQSPKYLFRKEGQNVTLSCEQNLNHDAMYWYRQDPGQGLRLIYYSQIVNDFQKGDIAEGYSVSREKKESFPLTVTSAQKNPTAFYLCASSTPAGYEKLFFGSGTQLSVL.

In this sample, this clone turned up a few times. The chain is built from TRBV7-9 and TRBJ2-7, with 8 bases identical to TRBD2. Germline lookup yields CDR1 SEHNR and CDR2 FQNEAQ (reference sequence). The CDR3 totals 12 residues. Losses at the gene ends were 8 bases for V and 1 base for J; bases not matched to a gene: 1. CDR3 in DNA: TGTGCCAGCGGCGGGAGGTCCTACGAGCAGTACTTC. Translation: CASGGRSYEQYF. The whole variable domain, filled in from reference TRBV7-9 and TRBJ2-7, reads DTGVSQNPRHKITKRGQNVTFRCDPISEHNRLYWYRQTLGQGPEFLTYFQNEAQLEKSRLLSDRFSAERPKGSFSTLEIQRTEQGDSAMYLCASGGRSYEQYFGPGTRLTVT.

This chain joins TRBV9 and TRBJ2-7; 7 positions agree with TRBD2. The CDR3 consists of 16 residues. The germline gives CDR1 SGDLS, CDR2 YYNGEE. Unmatched junction bases numbered 11, after V lost 0 bases and J lost 5 bases. The CDR3 DNA follows: TGTGCCAGCAGCGTAGGTTGGTCTAGCGGTACTCACGAGCAGTACTTC. Its translation: CASSVGWSSGTHEQYF.

This chain links TRBV10-3 with TRBJ2-5; 9 bases line up with TRBD1. The CDR3 totals 16 residues. V trimming: 4 bases; J trimming: 3 bases; junction bases outside the gene matches: 9. Per the germline V gene, CDR1 is ENHRY and CDR2 is SYGVKD. The CDR3 is CAISGRRQGEEETQYF. The CDR3 DNA reads as TGTGCCATCAGTGGAAGACGACAGGGGGAGGAAGAGACCCAGTACTTC.

This chain joins TRBV28 and TRBJ2-3; no clear D. There are 12 residues in the CDR3. Looked up from germline, CDR1 is MDHEN and CDR2 is SYDVKM. V shed 6 bases and J shed 0 bases, with 4 bases lying between them. CDR3 nucleotide sequence: TGTGCCAGCAGGGGCAGCACAGATACGCAGTATTTT. Protein sequence: CASRGSTDTQYF.

This chain connects TRBV9 to TRBJ1-1, with TRBD1 matching 8 bases. Germline V gives CDR1 SGDLS, CDR2 YYNGEE. The trim removed 0 bases at V and 5 bases at J, leaving 9 bases unmatched. The CDR3 has 16 residues. CDR3: CASSVVDRGFGTEAFF. CDR3 DNA: TGTGCCAGCAGCGTAGTAGACAGGGGTTTTGGGACTGAAGCTTTCTTT.

This chain connects TRBV18 to TRBJ1-5; D perhaps matches TRBD1 (6 bases). CDR1 and CDR2 (germline): KGHSH, LQKENI. This CDR3 spans 15 amino acids. V was clipped by 3 bases and J by 4 bases, with 13 bases between them. The CDR3 DNA sequence: TGTGCCAGCTCACCGCAGGGGCAGGGGAATCAGCCCCAGCATTTT. This codes for CASSPQGQGNQPQHF.

This sequence joins TRBV27 and TRBJ2-7, with TRBD1 matching 8 bases. CDR3 length: 15 amino acids. Germline V gives CDR1 MNHEY, CDR2 SMNVEV (reference sequence). The ends lost 5 bases at V and 0 bases at J; junction bases unmatched: 6. In nucleotides, the CDR3 is TGTGCCAGCAGTGCCCCGGGACAGGCCTCCTACGAGCAGTACTTC. Amino acids: CASSAPGQASYEQYF.

This chain uses TRBV12-2 with TRBJ2-7; TRBD2 is the table's D call and was not checked against the DNA. TRBV12-2 is termed a pseudogene. The CDR3 runs to 17 residues. The CDR3, as DNA: TGTGCAAGTCGCTTCTCCGGGACTAGCGGTACCCACTACGAGCAGTACTTC. This codes for CASRFSGTSGTHYEQYF.

This chain joins TRBV29-1 and TRBJ2-5; 7 positions agree with TRBD1. The junction had 9 bases not matched to a gene; V was cut back by 6 bases and J by 2 bases. Germline V gives CDR1 SQVTM, CDR2 ANQGSEA. CDR3 size: 14 residues. The CDR3 DNA sequence: TGCAGCGTGGCCCAGGGGGAAAGACAAGAGACCCAGTACTTC. Encoded protein: CSVAQGERQETQYF.

The chain employs TRBV21-1 and TRBJ2-1; the DNA was not compared with TRBD2, the D call given in the table. TRBV21-1 is recorded as a pseudogene. The CDR3 runs to 19 residues. DNA of the CDR3: TGTGCCAGCAGCAAAAGGAGGTTGGCGGGAGAAACCCTATACAATGAGCAGTTCTTC. It codes for CASSKRRLAGETLYNEQFF.

A single count supports this clone. This rearrangement joins TRBV18 to TRBJ1-2, with D maybe TRBD1 (6 bases). V dropped 3 bases and J dropped 2 bases, with 16 bases sitting between them. Per the germline V gene, CDR1 is KGHSH and CDR2 is LQKENI. This CDR3 comprises 16 residues. CDR3 protein: CASSPDNRAINYGYTF. The DNA of the CDR3 is TGTGCCAGCTCACCGGATAACAGGGCGATAAACTATGGCTACACCTTC.

This chain uses TRBV7-3 with TRBJ2-2; 7 bases fit TRBD2. Germline CDR1 SGHTA, CDR2 FQGTGA. The length of the CDR3 is 17 residues. Losses at the gene ends were 2 bases for V and 5 bases for J; bases not matched to a gene: 11. CDR3 DNA: TGTGCCAGCAGCTTACTGGCGGGAGTCGGAAAGACCGGGGAGCTGTTTTTT. Translated, it gives CASSLLAGVGKTGELFF.

There are a few counts of this clone. The chain joins TRBV9 to TRBJ1-1; D not certain. V shed 0 bases and J shed 6 bases, with 15 bases lying between them. The CDR3 runs to 15 residues. CDR1 is SGDLS, CDR2 YYNGEE, per germline. The CDR3 region has the DNA TGTGCCAGCAGCGTAGGGGCCTCGGGGTTGTCTGAAGCTTTCTTT. Protein sequence: CASSVGASGLSEAFF.

The chain recombines TRBV9 with TRBJ1-2; D might be TRBD1 (5 bases). Germline V gene lookup returns CDR1 SGDLS and CDR2 YYNGEE. This CDR3 has 13 residues. V was cut by 0 bases and J by 4 bases, with 7 bases left in between. The chain's CDR3 is CASSVEQGYGYTF. The DNA for the CDR3 is TGTGCCAGCAGCGTAGAGCAGGGCTATGGCTACACCTTC. Drawing the rest from reference TRBV9 and TRBJ1-2, the complete variable domain is DSGVTQTPKHLITATGQRVTLRCSPRSGDLSVYWYQQSLDQGLQFLIQYYNGEERAKGNILERFSAQQFPDLHSELNLSSLELGDSALYFCASSVEQGYGYTFGSGTRLTVV.